The source of this TCR beta chain is a study of post-analysis software for immune sequencing data. Findings and limits, study-wide: Significantly lower normalized Chao1 diversity was found in patients with multiple sclerosis relative to controls. A few TRBV segments, TRBV5-6, TRBV5-1 and TRBV20-1 among them, were found more frequent in patients than controls.

TCR beta libraries were prepared from cDNA with unique molecular identifiers. TCRdb passed the PCR reads through MiXCR, listing each CDR3 protein once. The sample includes hundreds of thousands of distinct CDR3 sequences, approximately 53% seen only once; the top ten take 4.6%. For this clonotype: The target antigen is unknown.

The CDR3 spans 12 residues. V was clipped by 5 bases and J by 7 bases, with 15 bases between them. CDR1 is DFQATT, CDR2 SNEGSKA, per germline (reference sequence). V is TRBV20-1 and J is TRBJ2-7; D gene unclear. Material for sequencing was blood. The TCR comes from a girl aged 5-17 years with multiple sclerosis. This chain's CDR3 is CSAPDSLGEQYF. CDR3 in DNA: TGCAGTGCTCCGGATTCCCTGGGGGAGCAGTACTTC.